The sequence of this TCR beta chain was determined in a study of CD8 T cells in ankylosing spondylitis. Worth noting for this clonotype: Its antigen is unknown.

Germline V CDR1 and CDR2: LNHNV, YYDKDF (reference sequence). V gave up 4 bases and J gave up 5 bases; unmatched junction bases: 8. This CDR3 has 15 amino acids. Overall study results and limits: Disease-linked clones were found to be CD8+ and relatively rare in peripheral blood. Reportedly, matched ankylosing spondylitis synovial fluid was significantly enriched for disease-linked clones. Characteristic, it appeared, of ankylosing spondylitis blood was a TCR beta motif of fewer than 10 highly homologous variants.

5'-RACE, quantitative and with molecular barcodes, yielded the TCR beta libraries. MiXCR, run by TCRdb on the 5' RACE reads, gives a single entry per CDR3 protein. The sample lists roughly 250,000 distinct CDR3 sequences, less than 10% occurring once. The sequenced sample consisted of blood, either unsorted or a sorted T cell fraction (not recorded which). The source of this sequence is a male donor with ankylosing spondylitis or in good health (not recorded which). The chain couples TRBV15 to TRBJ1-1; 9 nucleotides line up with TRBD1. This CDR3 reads CATSNPGQGITEAFF. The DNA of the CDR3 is TGTGCCACCAGCAATCCCGGACAGGGGATAACTGAAGCTTTCTTT.